The next 32 T cell receptor beta chains were all read from a single sample in a study of CD8 T cell repertoires and HIV-1 epitope variants. The antigens for these receptors are not known. TCRdb's table, derived via immunoSEQ multiplex PCR, lists solely in-frame clones and lacks some. The table shows some 5,000 clones, with around 74% occurring only once. Sequencing input: cultured CD8+ T cells derived from PBMCs. These receptors were collected from a male donor with HIV.

This chain uses TRBV9 with TRBJ2-7; TRBD2 is a possible D gene (6 bases). Germline V gene lookup returns CDR1 SGDLS and CDR2 YYNGEE. The V gene lost 0 bases and the J gene lost 1 base, with 8 bases spanning the gap. This CDR3 has 14 amino acids. The CDR3 nucleotides read TGTGCCAGCAGCGTAGGCCTAGCGTCCTACGAGCAGTACTTC. Its protein is CASSVGLASYEQYF.

The chain's CDR3 is CASSPSVTMNTEAFF. DNA of the CDR3: TGTGCCAGCAGTCCATCAGTTACAATGAACACTGAAGCTTTCTTT. The chain couples TRBV28 to TRBJ1-1; D is unresolved. The V end lost 5 bases, the J end lost 0 bases, and 13 bases lay between the germline ends. The CDR3 has 15 residues. Germline V gene lookup returns CDR1 MDHEN and CDR2 SYDVKM.

The V call is TRBV4-1, the J call TRBJ2-7; TRBD2 agrees at 9 bases. V was clipped by 0 bases and J by 6 bases; unmatched bases: 9. The CDR3 runs to 16 residues. Germline lookup yields CDR1 MGHRA and CDR2 YSYEKL. CDR3 sequence reads: CASSQDPLAGGSEQYF. Written as DNA, the CDR3 is TGCGCCAGCAGCCAAGATCCCTTGGCGGGAGGGTCCGAGCAGTACTTC.

This sequence joins TRBV10-3 and TRBJ1-1; D perhaps matches TRBD1 (5 bases). This CDR3 spans 14 amino acids. The V and J ends lost 10 bases and 4 bases respectively, with 19 bases between them. Germline assignment: CDR1 ENHRY and CDR2 SYGVKD. CDR3 nucleotides: TGTGCCACCGATAATAAAGGAAGGGGCACTGAAGCTTTCTTT. Protein sequence: CATDNKGRGTEAFF.

This clone was seen once. J is TRBJ2-7 and V is TRBV27; D possibly corresponds to TRBD1 (5 bases). The CDR3 consists of 11 residues. The V and J ends lost 4 bases and 6 bases respectively, with 7 bases between them. The germline CDR1 and CDR2 sequences are MNHEY and SMNVEV (reference sequence). CDR3 amino acids: CASSSGAEQYF. The CDR3 DNA is TGTGCCAGCAGTTCTGGGGCCGAGCAGTACTTC.

The chain links TRBV27 to TRBJ2-5, with 7 bases that match TRBD2. V lost 8 bases to trimming and J lost 5 bases; unmatched junction nucleotides: 8. The length of the CDR3 is 13 residues. Germline V gene sequence: CDR1 MNHEY, CDR2 SMNVEV (reference sequence). The CDR3 spells CASGPGGPETQYF. The CDR3 nucleotides are TGTGCCAGCGGGCCGGGGGGACCGGAGACCCAGTACTTC.

The chain has TRBV7-8 and TRBJ2-7; perhaps D is TRBD1 or TRBD2 (6 bases each). Germline V lookup: CDR1 SGHVS, CDR2 FQNEAQ. Between the trimmed V and J ends, which lost 4 bases and 3 bases, there was a span of 13 bases. The CDR3 is 14 amino acids. The CDR3 DNA is TGTGCCAGCAGCTCTAGGGGGGACTTCTACGAGCAGTACTTC. This gives the protein CASSSRGDFYEQYF.

This chain uses TRBV5-8 with TRBJ2-1, with a weak D call TRBD1 (7 bases). Trimming stripped 2 bases from V and 6 bases from J, with 18 bases between. In germline, CDR1 is SGHTS, CDR2 YDEGEE. CDR3 length equals 16 residues. DNA for the CDR3: TGTGCCAGCAGCTTTGTGGAGGGGGCGTCTTTCAATGAGCAGTTCTTC. This codes for CASSFVEGASFNEQFF.

The V gene is TRBV28, the J gene TRBJ1-6; D is unresolved. CDR1 is MDHEN and CDR2 is SYDVKM in the germline V gene. This CDR3 has 13 amino acids. V was trimmed by 4 bases and J by 4 bases, leaving 5 bases between them. Written as DNA, the CDR3 is TGTGCCAGCAGTTGGGATTATAATTCACCCCTCCACTTT. Amino acid sequence: CASSWDYNSPLHF.

This rearrangement joins TRBV28 to TRBJ2-7; D possibly corresponds to TRBD1 (6 bases). With 5 bases removed from V and 1 base from J, the gap between germline ends came to 18 bases. Germline V lookup: CDR1 MDHEN, CDR2 SYDVKM. The CDR3 length is 16 residues. CDR3 DNA: TGTGCCAGCAGTCCAACCCTTCGACAGGTTTCCTACGAGCAGTACTTC. As protein: CASSPTLRQVSYEQYF.

J is TRBJ2-1 and V is TRBV6-5; possibly TRBD1 for D (6 bases). Germline-derived CDR1 and CDR2 are MNHEY and SVGAGI. The CDR3 runs 13 residues. V was cut by 2 bases and J by 10 bases, with 12 bases left in between. The DNA of the CDR3 is TGTGCCAGCAGTTACGTGGACAGCCGGGAGCAGTTCTTC. It is translated as CASSYVDSREQFF.

There are a few counts of this clone. The J gene is TRBJ1-5, the V gene TRBV4-3; D unclear. Trimming took off 0 bases at V and 4 bases at J, with 4 bases between the two ends. Germline CDR1 is LGHNA and CDR2 is YSLEER. CDR3 length equals 13 residues. The CDR3 nucleotides are TGCGCCAGCAGCCAAGAGGTGAATCAGCCCCAGCATTTT. As protein: CASSQEVNQPQHF.

The V call is TRBV16, the J call TRBJ1-5; no reliable D call. V was pared by 6 bases and J by 9 bases, with 12 bases between. The CDR3 extends over 12 amino acids. CDR1 is KGHSY, CDR2 FQNENV, per germline. The CDR3 is CASSLLARPQHF. The DNA of the CDR3 is TGTGCCAGCAGTCTCCTAGCGCGGCCCCAGCATTTT. Drawing the rest from reference TRBV16 and TRBJ1-5, the complete variable domain is GEEVAQTPKHLVRGEGQKAKLYCAPIKGHSYVFWYQQVLKNEFKFLISFQNENVFDETGMPKERFSAKCLPNSPCSLEIQATKLEDSAVYFCASSLLARPQHFGDGTRLSIL.

The chain has TRBV14 and TRBJ2-7; D remains unclear. Trimming left V 0 bases short and J 2 bases short, with 2 bases between. Germline CDR1 reads SGHDN; CDR2 reads FVKESK. The CDR3 spans 12 residues. The CDR3 DNA reads as TGTGCCAGCAGCCAAGAGACCTACGAGCAGTACTTC. Amino acids: CASSQETYEQYF.

The genes are TRBV11-3 and TRBJ2-7, with D possibly matching TRBD2 (6 bases). V lost 6 bases, J lost 7 bases, and 16 bases lay in between. The CDR3 is made up of 13 amino acids. Germline CDR1 and CDR2: SGHNT and YENEEA. CDR3 DNA sequence: TGTGCCAGCAGTGCTACCCCCGGGGGTGAGCAGTACTTC. Its translation: CASSATPGGEQYF.

This chain uses TRBV19 with TRBJ1-5; D not resolved. V lost 7 bases and J lost 6, with 13 bases in between. Germline V gives CDR1 LNHDA, CDR2 SQIVND (reference sequence). CDR3 size: 13 residues. The CDR3 here is CASTPFEGQPQHF. The CDR3 DNA sequence: TGTGCCAGTACCCCGTTCGAAGGTCAGCCCCAGCATTTT.

The chain is built from TRBV28 and TRBJ1-1; D is ambiguous. Germline V gene sequence: CDR1 MDHEN, CDR2 SYDVKM. Trimming cost V 4 bases and J 7 bases, with 19 bases left between them. CDR3 length: 15 residues. This CDR3 is CASSWFTSGENEAFF. In DNA, the CDR3 is TGTGCCAGCAGTTGGTTCACCTCCGGGGAGAATGAAGCTTTCTTT.

The V and J genes are TRBV9 and TRBJ2-3; TRBD1 matches 8 bases. Germline CDR1 SGDLS, CDR2 YYNGEE. The CDR3 is 14 amino acids. With V trimmed by 4 bases and J by 7 bases, 8 bases remained unmatched. CDR3 nucleotide sequence: TGTGCCAGCAGCATAACAGACAGGGGAAATACGCAGTATTTT. Its translation is CASSITDRGNTQYF.

This chain links TRBV9 with TRBJ2-2; 10 bases are a match to TRBD2. Germline V gives CDR1 SGDLS, CDR2 YYNGEE. There are 15 residues in the CDR3. V shed 3 bases, J shed 6 bases, and the junction held 5 bases outside the gene matches. Here the CDR3 DNA reads TGTGCCAGCAGCGCAACTAGCGGGGTGGCCGGGGAGCTGTTTTTT. Translated, it gives CASSATSGVAGELFF.

The chain joins TRBV2 to TRBJ1-3, with D unresolved. CDR3 size: 14 residues. Trimming stripped 5 bases from V and 0 bases from J, with 8 bases between. Per germline, CDR1 SNHLY and CDR2 FYNNEI. The CDR3 region is CASSLQSSGNTIYF. As DNA, the CDR3 is TGTGCCAGCAGTCTACAAAGCTCTGGAAACACCATATATTTT. The full variable domain, its missing parts supplied by reference TRBV2 and TRBJ1-3, is EPEVTQTPSHQVTQMGQEVILRCVPISNHLYFYWYRQILGQKVEFLVSFYNNEISEKSEIFDDQFSVERPDGSNFTLKIRSTKLEDSAMYFCASSLQSSGNTIYFGEGSWLTVV.

The chain links TRBV11-2 to TRBJ2-1; 11 nucleotides agree with TRBD2. The CDR3 covers 15 residues. V shed 6 bases and J 7 bases; nucleotides not matched to a gene: 8. Germline CDR1 reads SGHAT; CDR2 reads FQNNGV. CDR3 DNA sequence: TGTGCCAGCAGTCCACCGACTAGCGGGGAAAATGAGCAGTTCTTC. It encodes CASSPPTSGENEQFF.

This clone was picked up a small number of times. The chain employs TRBV4-1 and TRBJ1-1; D call uncertain. The CDR3 is made up of 13 amino acids. Germline-derived CDR1 and CDR2 are MGHRA and YSYEKL. The V and J ends lost 1 base and 4 bases respectively, with 7 bases between them. CDR3 sequence: CASSQGGSTEAFF. CDR3 coding DNA: TGCGCCAGCAGCCAAGGAGGGAGCACTGAAGCTTTCTTT.

V usage is TRBV11-2 and J usage is TRBJ2-6; D is ambiguous. The CDR3 sequence is 15 residues long. V was shortened by 6 bases and J by 1 base, with 10 bases between the two germline ends. From germline, CDR1 is SGHAT and CDR2 FQNNGV. The CDR3, as DNA: TGTGCCAGCAGTACTCTGGGGTCTGGGGCCAACGTCCTGACTTTC. Translated, it gives CASSTLGSGANVLTF.

This chain joins TRBV6-5 and TRBJ2-7, with D possibly matching TRBD1 (5 bases). CDR1 and CDR2 (germline): MNHEY, SVGAGI. The CDR3 runs 12 residues. Trimming pared 4 bases from V and 2 bases from J, leaving 6 bases between. In DNA, the CDR3 is TGTGCCAGCAGTTCACAGGCCTACGAGCAGTACTTC. Encoded protein: CASSSQAYEQYF.

The chain couples TRBV7-9 to TRBJ1-5, with a weak D call TRBD1 (5 bases). CDR3 length equals 17 residues. V shed 5 bases and J shed 0 bases, with 17 bases lying between them. The germline CDR1 and CDR2 sequences are SEHNR and FQNEAQ (reference sequence). The CDR3 DNA follows: TGTGCCAGCAGCCGTTCCGTATGGGGGGATAGCAATCAGCCCCAGCATTTT. Translated, it gives CASSRSVWGDSNQPQHF.

The J gene is TRBJ2-3, the V gene TRBV5-5; 10 bases fit TRBD2. Germline V gene sequence: CDR1 SGHKS, CDR2 YYEKEE (reference sequence). With 4 bases clipped from V and 3 bases from J, the junction kept 8 bases outside the gene matches. This CDR3 is built from 16 residues. The CDR3 nucleotides are TGTGCCAGCAGCCCCACTAGCGGGAAAGATACAGATACGCAGTATTTT. Its protein is CASSPTSGKDTDTQYF.

The chain joins TRBV5-4 to TRBJ2-7, with 9 bases fitting TRBD1. The germline V gene has CDR1 SGHNT and CDR2 YYREEE (reference sequence). V dropped 4 bases and J dropped 5; count of bases not matched to a gene: 7. This CDR3 is built from 14 residues. In DNA form, the CDR3 reads TGTGCCAGCAGCCGGACAGGGGAAATTAACGAGCAGTACTTC. Protein sequence: CASSRTGEINEQYF. Looking up the rest from reference TRBV5-4 and TRBJ2-7 gives the full variable domain: ETGVTQSPTHLIKTRGQQVTLRCSSQSGHNTVSWYQQALGQGPQFIFQYYREEENGRGNFPPRFSGLQFPNYSSELNVNALELDDSALYLCASSRTGEINEQYFGPGTRLTVT.

CDR3 amino acids: CASLQGGEQFF. The CDR3 nucleotides read TGTGCCAGCTTACAGGGAGGTGAGCAGTTCTTC. The chain employs TRBV7-9 and TRBJ2-1; D might be TRBD1 or TRBD2, each matching 6 bases. The germline CDR1 and CDR2 sequences are SEHNR and FQNEAQ (reference sequence). The CDR3 length is 11 residues. V lost 8 bases and J lost 9, with 11 bases in between.

This clone was seen more than once but under ten times. The chain couples TRBV7-3 to TRBJ1-1, with TRBD1 matching 9 bases. There are 14 residues in the CDR3. With V trimmed by 3 bases and J by 5 bases, 4 bases remained unmatched. Germline loops: CDR1 SGHTA, CDR2 FQGTGA. The CDR3, as DNA: TGTGCCAGCAGCTTGGGACAGGGATTGACTGAAGCTTTCTTT. As protein: CASSLGQGLTEAFF.

The V call is TRBV28, the J call TRBJ2-5, with unresolved D. This CDR3 has 15 amino acids. With 4 bases removed from V and 0 bases from J, the gap between germline ends came to 12 bases. Germline loops: CDR1 MDHEN, CDR2 SYDVKM. The CDR3 reads CASSSVDRDQETQYF. CDR3 DNA sequence: TGTGCCAGCAGTTCCGTCGACCGAGACCAAGAGACCCAGTACTTC.

This clone came up a few times. The chain recombines TRBV28 with TRBJ2-1; no definite D call. Looked up from germline, CDR1 is MDHEN and CDR2 is SYDVKM. This CDR3 comprises 15 residues. Trimming took 1 base from V and 2 from J, leaving 9 bases between them. The CDR3 protein is CASSLSADAYNEQFF. The CDR3 nucleotides are TGTGCCAGCAGTTTATCCGCTGACGCCTACAATGAGCAGTTCTTC.

The V gene is TRBV9, the J gene TRBJ2-5; possible D gene TRBD1, 5 bases. Trimming stripped 0 bases from V and 3 bases from J, with 6 bases between. Germline V gene data show CDR1 as SGDLS and CDR2 as YYNGEE. The CDR3 length is 13 residues. In DNA form, the CDR3 reads TGTGCCAGCAGCGTAGCCAGGGAAGAGACCCAGTACTTC. Amino acid sequence: CASSVAREETQYF.